The 12 T cell receptor beta chains below all came from one sample that was sequenced in a study of blood T cell repertoires in COVID-19. TCRdb's copy holds only in-frame clones and misses some; the assay was immunoSEQ multiplex PCR. The table includes 140,000 to 150,000 clones, approximately 81% detected once. The material sequenced was peripheral blood. The receptors shown here come from a human donor in a cohort sampled during active COVID-19.

This CDR3 reads CATSREAGNYNEQFF. The DNA for the CDR3 is TGTGCCACCAGCAGAGAAGCGGGGAACTACAATGAGCAGTTCTTC. The chain carries TRBV15 and TRBJ2-1; 7 bases agree with TRBD2. The germline CDR1 and CDR2 sequences are LNHNV and YYDKDF (reference sequence). V lost 0 bases and J lost 3; bases outside the gene matches: 2. The length of the CDR3 is 15 residues.

This clone has only one observation. This sequence joins TRBV15 and TRBJ1-2, with 8 bases identical to TRBD1. This CDR3 spans 15 amino acids. CDR1 LNHNV and CDR2 YYDKDF come from the germline V gene (reference sequence). The J segment lost 4 bases and the V segment lost 5 bases, leaving 9 bases of the junction unmatched. The CDR3 here is CATSVTGAPTYGYTF. CDR3 sequence (DNA): TGTGCCACCAGCGTGACAGGGGCCCCGACCTATGGCTACACCTTC.

The rearrangement uses TRBV27 and TRBJ1-2, with 8 nucleotides matching TRBD1. Germline assignment: CDR1 MNHEY and CDR2 SMNVEV (reference sequence). The CDR3 runs 15 residues. The J segment lost 0 bases and the V segment lost 6 bases, leaving 6 bases of the junction unmatched. The CDR3 spells CASREQGEANYGYTF. CDR3 DNA sequence: TGTGCCAGCAGGGAACAGGGGGAAGCTAACTATGGCTACACCTTC.

The chain uses TRBV11-3 and TRBJ1-2; possibly TRBD1 for D (5 bases). There are 15 residues in the CDR3. CDR1 SGHNT and CDR2 YENEEA come from the germline V gene. The germline V and J ends were trimmed by 5 bases and 2 bases, with 15 bases remaining between them. The CDR3 region is CASSRQGIENYGYTF. DNA for the CDR3: TGTGCCAGCAGCAGGCAGGGAATTGAAAACTATGGCTACACCTTC. Variable domain in full (rest from reference TRBV11-3 and TRBJ1-2): EAGVVQSPRYKIIEKKQPVAFWCNPISGHNTLYWYLQNLGQGPELLIRYENEEAVDDSQLPKDRFSAERLKGVDSTLKIQPAELGDSAVYLCASSRQGIENYGYTFGSGTRLTVV.

The J gene is TRBJ2-7, the V gene TRBV19; D unresolved. The ends were cut back, 0 bases at V and 4 bases at J, with 10 bases in the middle. Per germline, CDR1 LNHDA and CDR2 SQIVND (reference sequence). This CDR3 is 14 amino acids long. This chain's CDR3 is CASSIDRLGYEQYF. The CDR3 region has the DNA TGTGCCAGTAGTATAGATAGACTCGGTTACGAGCAGTACTTC.

This chain uses TRBV4-3 with TRBJ1-6; tentative D call: TRBD1 (6 bases). Germline V gives CDR1 LGHNA, CDR2 YSLEER. The CDR3 has 13 amino acids. V was trimmed by 4 bases and J by 9 bases, leaving 10 bases between them. The CDR3 DNA reads as TGCGCCAGCAGCCCAGGACAGTTTTCACCCCTCCACTTT. Translating it yields CASSPGQFSPLHF.

V is TRBV7-2 and J is TRBJ2-5; 7 bases match TRBD1. This CDR3 contains 17 residues. J lost 2 bases, V lost 5 bases, and 14 bases had no gene match. Germline CDR1 SGHTA, CDR2 FQGNSA. The CDR3: CASSPLTGTASQETQYF. In DNA form, the CDR3 reads TGTGCCAGCAGCCCGTTAACCGGGACAGCCTCACAAGAGACCCAGTACTTC.

This chain connects TRBV5-6 to TRBJ1-2; possible D gene TRBD1, 6 bases. The CDR3 extends over 18 amino acids. Trimming stripped 4 bases from V and 1 base from J, with 23 bases between. The germline V gene has CDR1 SGHDT and CDR2 YYEEEE. The CDR3 nucleotides are TGTGCCAGCAGCCCAGGGGATCAGGGGCGCCTTATTAACTATGGCTACACCTTC. The encoded protein is CASSPGDQGRLINYGYTF.

The chain employs TRBV7-2 and TRBJ2-7; 11 positions agree with TRBD2. Germline assignment: CDR1 SGHTA and CDR2 FQGNSA. The junction had 11 bases not matched to a gene; V was cut back by 4 bases and J by 0 bases. The CDR3 consists of 18 residues. CDR3 sequence reads: CASSWVLAGGTSSYEQYF. DNA of the CDR3: TGTGCCAGCAGCTGGGTCCTAGCGGGGGGCACTAGCTCCTACGAGCAGTACTTC.

This rearrangement joins TRBV5-1 to TRBJ2-1, with TRBD2 matching 9 bases. The CDR3 runs 15 residues. Germline CDR1 reads SGHRS; CDR2 reads YFSETQ. V lost 0 bases to trimming and J lost 6 bases; unmatched junction nucleotides: 4. CDR3 bases: TGCGCCAGCAGCTTGGAGCTAGCGGGAATCAATGAGCAGTTCTTC. This gives the protein CASSLELAGINEQFF.

The V call is TRBV5-6, the J call TRBJ1-3, with D possibly TRBD1 on 5 matching bases. Germline CDR1 reads SGHDT; CDR2 reads YYEEEE. Trimming left V 7 bases short and J 0 bases short, with 17 bases between. CDR3 length: 16 residues. This chain's CDR3 is CASDPWAGHSGNTIYF. In DNA, the CDR3 is TGTGCCAGCGACCCCTGGGCAGGGCACTCTGGAAACACCATATATTTT.

V and J are TRBV18 and TRBJ2-7, with a tentative D call TRBD2 (7 bases). CDR3 length: 15 amino acids. From germline, CDR1 is KGHSH and CDR2 LQKENI. Trimming removed 0 bases at V and 7 bases at J, with 16 bases between. The CDR3 spells CASSPPYREGFEQYF. CDR3 DNA sequence: TGTGCCAGCTCACCACCGTACAGGGAGGGCTTTGAGCAGTACTTC.